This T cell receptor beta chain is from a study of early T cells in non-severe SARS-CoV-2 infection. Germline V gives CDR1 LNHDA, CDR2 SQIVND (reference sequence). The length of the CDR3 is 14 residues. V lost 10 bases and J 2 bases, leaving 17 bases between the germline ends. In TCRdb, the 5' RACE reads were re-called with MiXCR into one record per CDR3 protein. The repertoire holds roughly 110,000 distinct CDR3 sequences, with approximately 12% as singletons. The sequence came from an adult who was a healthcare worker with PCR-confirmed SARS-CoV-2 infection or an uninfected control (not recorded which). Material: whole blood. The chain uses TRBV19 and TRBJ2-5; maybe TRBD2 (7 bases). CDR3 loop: CATQKRGGQETQYF. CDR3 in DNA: TGTGCCACCCAAAAGAGGGGGGGACAAGAGACCCAGTACTTC. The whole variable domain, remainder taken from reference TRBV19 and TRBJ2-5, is DGGITQSPKYLFRKEGQNVTLSCEQNLNHDAMYWYRQDPGQGLRLIYYSQIVNDFQKGDIAEGYSVSREKKESFPLTVTSAQKNPTAFYLCATQKRGGQETQYFGPGTRLLVL.